The 8 T cell receptor beta chains listed next were all sequenced from one sample in a study of CD8 T cells in Susac syndrome. Reverse transcription of about 0.45 to 1 ug RNA used random hexamers. TCRdb reanalysed the immunoSEQ multiplex PCR reads using MiXCR and keeps one entry per CDR3 protein. The data hold some 120,000 distinct CDR3 sequences, with approximately 96% observed a single time. Sample: CD4+ T cells from PBMCs. These TCRs come from a human donor in good health.

This chain connects TRBV15 to TRBJ2-1; D gene ambiguous. Trimming took off 9 bases at V and 1 base at J, with 4 bases between the two ends. CDR1 is LNHNV, CDR2 YYDKDF, per germline (reference sequence). The CDR3 runs to 11 residues. This CDR3 reads CATGSYNEQFF. The CDR3 DNA reads as TGTGCCACTGGGTCCTACAATGAGCAGTTCTTC.

This clonotype was observed a handful of times. This chain links TRBV12-3 or TRBV12-4 with TRBJ1-2; D possibly corresponds to TRBD1 (5 bases). V was shortened by 6 bases and J by 4 bases, with 15 bases between the two germline ends. The CDR3 has 14 residues. CDR3 bases: TGTGCCAGCAGCCCCTCCGGCGACAGCTATGGCTACACCTTC. Translating gives CASSPSGDSYGYTF.

This chain links TRBV5-4 with TRBJ2-1, with 9 bases lining up with TRBD2. The CDR3 covers 17 residues. The V segment lost 1 base and the J segment 5 bases; nucleotides outside the gene matches: 10. The germline gives CDR1 SGHNT, CDR2 YYREEE (reference sequence). The CDR3 loop is CASSLFTGTSNHNEQFF. Here the CDR3 DNA reads TGTGCCAGCAGCTTGTTTACCGGGACTAGCAACCACAATGAGCAGTTCTTC. Complete variable domain (other parts from reference TRBV5-4 and TRBJ2-1): ETGVTQSPTHLIKTRGQQVTLRCSSQSGHNTVSWYQQALGQGPQFIFQYYREEENGRGNFPPRFSGLQFPNYSSELNVNALELDDSALYLCASSLFTGTSNHNEQFFGPGTRLTVL.

V is TRBV5-1 and J is TRBJ2-2; D is uncertain. Per the germline V gene, CDR1 is SGHRS and CDR2 is YFSETQ. The CDR3 contains 15 residues. V lost 0 bases to trimming and J lost 3 bases, with 9 bases between them. In DNA, the CDR3 is TGCGCCAGCAGCTTGGGAGCGACTCACACCGGGGAGCTGTTTTTT. Protein sequence: CASSLGATHTGELFF.

The J gene is TRBJ2-3, the V gene TRBV4-3; 7 nucleotides align to TRBD2. J gave up 2 bases and V 4 bases, and 12 bases lay outside the gene matches. This CDR3 spans 17 amino acids. CDR1 and CDR2 from the germline V gene are LGHNA and YSLEER. This CDR3 is CASSRTLAGALTDTQYF. The CDR3 nucleotides are TGCGCCAGCAGCCGAACGCTCGCGGGAGCCCTCACAGATACGCAGTATTTT.

This clonotype was counted once. The V call is TRBV18, the J call TRBJ1-5; D call uncertain. Germline CDR1 and CDR2: KGHSH and LQKENI. Trimming removed 1 base from V and 5 bases from J, with 12 bases in between. The CDR3 has 15 residues. The CDR3 reads CASSPRVGRDQPQHF. The CDR3 nucleotides are TGTGCCAGCTCACCACGGGTGGGCCGGGATCAGCCCCAGCATTTT.

This chain links TRBV29-1 with TRBJ2-1; D is ambiguous. The CDR3 runs 15 residues. Germline V lookup: CDR1 SQVTM, CDR2 ANQGSEA. V lost 7 bases and J 6 bases, leaving 22 bases between the germline ends. The CDR3 loop reads CSALLRPASSNEQFF. The CDR3 DNA reads as TGCAGCGCCCTCCTTCGCCCCGCCAGCAGCAATGAGCAGTTCTTC.

The chain carries TRBV30 and TRBJ2-1; D unresolved. The CDR3 sequence is 13 residues long. CDR1 is GTSNPN and CDR2 is SVGIG in the germline V gene (reference sequence). Trimming took off 7 bases at V and 6 bases at J, with 16 bases between the two ends. CDR3 amino acids: CAFSISSSNEQFF. DNA for the CDR3: TGTGCCTTCAGTATTAGCAGCTCCAATGAGCAGTTCTTC.